This T cell receptor (beta chain) was documented in a study of blood T cell repertoires in COVID-19. Germline V lookup: CDR1 MNHEY, CDR2 SVGAGI. V was pared by 4 bases and J by 7 bases, with 11 bases between. The CDR3 has 13 residues. Data came from immunoSEQ multiplex PCR; TCRdb stores just in-frame clones and leaves some out. Of 300,000 to 400,000 clones in the sample, 85% to 90% were seen once. The sequence was collected from a woman in her sixties or seventies with COVID-19, enrolled during active disease. The material sequenced was peripheral blood. The chain couples TRBV6-5 to TRBJ2-1; tentative D call: TRBD2 (5 bases). CDR3 coding DNA: TGTGCCAGCAGTTCCCTATGGGAGAATGAGCAGTTCTTC. This codes for CASSSLWENEQFF.